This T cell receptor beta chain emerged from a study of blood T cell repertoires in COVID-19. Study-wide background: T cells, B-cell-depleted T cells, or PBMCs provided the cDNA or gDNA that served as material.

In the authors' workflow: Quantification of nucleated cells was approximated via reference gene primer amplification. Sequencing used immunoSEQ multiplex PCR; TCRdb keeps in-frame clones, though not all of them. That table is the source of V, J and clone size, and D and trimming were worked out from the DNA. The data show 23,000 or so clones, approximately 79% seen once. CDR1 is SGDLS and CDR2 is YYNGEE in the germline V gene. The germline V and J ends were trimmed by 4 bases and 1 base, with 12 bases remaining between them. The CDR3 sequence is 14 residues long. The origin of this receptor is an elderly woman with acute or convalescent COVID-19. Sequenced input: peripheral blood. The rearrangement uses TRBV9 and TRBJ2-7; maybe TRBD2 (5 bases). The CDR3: CASSPWTGSYEQYF. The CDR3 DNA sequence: TGTGCCAGCAGCCCATGGACTGGATCCTACGAGCAGTACTTC.